A single sample gave rise to the 24 T cell receptor beta chains below, sequenced in a study of T-cell reconstitution after alpha-beta-depleted transplantation in children. A library of TCRbeta sequences, prepared with unique molecular identifiers, was generated. In TCRdb, the PCR reads were re-called with MiXCR into one record per CDR3 protein. The table shows hundreds of thousands of distinct CDR3 sequences, with 15% to 20% occurring only once. Material: PBMCs, mostly from graft donor cells, obtained 360 days after TCRalphabeta/CD19-depleted stem cell transplant. The receptors stem from a male patient aged 2 to 10 who had a stem cell transplant for acute lymphoblastic leukemia, so the T cells may come from the graft donor.

Only a few counts were recorded for this clonotype. The gene calls are TRBV29-1 and TRBJ2-7; D is perhaps TRBD2 (6 bases). The CDR3 sequence is 14 residues long. Germline loops: CDR1 SQVTM, CDR2 ANQGSEA. With 4 bases removed from V and 7 bases from J, the gap between germline ends came to 20 bases. In DNA form, the CDR3 reads TGCAGCGTTGCTGGACCTAACCTGGCGGGGGAGCAGTACTTC. This translates into CSVAGPNLAGEQYF.

The genes are TRBV10-3 and TRBJ2-1; D not resolved. This CDR3 has 12 residues. Germline CDR1 is ENHRY and CDR2 is SYGVKD. The V end was cut by 3 bases, the J end by 8 bases, with 8 bases between. CDR3 residues: CAISDVVDEQFF. DNA of the CDR3: TGTGCCATCAGTGACGTCGTCGATGAGCAGTTCTTC.

This chain uses TRBV2 with TRBJ1-6; 7 positions match TRBD1. Germline V gives CDR1 SNHLY, CDR2 FYNNEI. The CDR3 runs to 15 residues. V shed 4 bases, J shed 8 bases, and the junction held 8 bases outside the gene matches. CDR3 loop: CASSGGRGWDSPLHF. CDR3 sequence (DNA): TGTGCCAGCAGTGGTGGCAGGGGGTGGGATTCACCCCTCCACTTT.

This clonotype was counted many times. The chain couples TRBV5-1 to TRBJ2-5; no reliable D call. Trimming took off 4 bases at V and 2 bases at J, with 15 bases between the two ends. Looked up from germline, CDR1 is SGHRS and CDR2 is YFSETQ. The CDR3 spans 15 residues. The CDR3 protein is CASSISSRQQETQYF. CDR3 sequence (DNA): TGCGCCAGCAGCATATCCTCGCGGCAACAAGAGACCCAGTACTTC.

There are many counts of this clonotype. This sequence joins TRBV12-3 or TRBV12-4 and TRBJ2-3, with 9 nucleotides matching TRBD1. This CDR3 region has 17 residues. V shed 3 bases and J 3 bases; nucleotides not matched to a gene: 10. The CDR3 sequence: CASSLDYRDRDTDTQYF. In DNA, the CDR3 is TGTGCCAGCAGTTTGGATTACCGGGACAGGGATACAGATACGCAGTATTTT.

This rearrangement joins TRBV28 to TRBJ2-3; the D gene is possibly TRBD2 (6 bases). Germline CDR1 and CDR2: MDHEN and SYDVKM. The V gene lost 3 bases and the J gene lost 9 bases, with 22 bases spanning the gap. This CDR3 spans 16 amino acids. As DNA, the CDR3 is TGTGCCAGCAGTTTTTATAGCGGACGGAATTCGCCCACGCAGTATTTT. This gives the protein CASSFYSGRNSPTQYF.

The chain is built from TRBV7-8 and TRBJ2-1, with 7 bases aligning to TRBD2. The CDR3 is made up of 18 amino acids. The junction had 9 bases not matched to a gene; V was cut back by 0 bases and J by 1 base. The germline V gene encodes CDR1 SGHVS and CDR2 FQNEAQ. The CDR3 DNA sequence: TGTGCCAGCAGCTTAGCCTACCGGGAGGAGGGGTCCTACAATGAGCAGTTCTTC. Residues: CASSLAYREEGSYNEQFF.

Only a few counts were recorded for this clonotype. The chain has TRBV5-6 and TRBJ2-7, with 7 bases fitting TRBD1. This CDR3 is built from 15 residues. Germline trimming cut 4 bases from V and 3 bases from J; bases unmatched to any gene: 10. CDR1 SGHDT and CDR2 YYEEEE come from the germline V gene. CDR3 sequence: CASSTLKGQFYEQYF. DNA of the CDR3: TGTGCCAGCAGCACCCTTAAGGGACAGTTCTACGAGCAGTACTTC.

This clonotype was seen just once. The conserved phenylalanine or tryptophan normally closing the CDR3 is absent here, so this likely arose from a read error. The V and J genes are TRBV3-1 and TRBJ2-7, with 12 positions matching TRBD1. The germline V gene has CDR1 LGHDT and CDR2 YNNKEL (reference sequence). This CDR3 region has 16 residues. Trimming at V came to 4 bases and at J to 3 bases, leaving 7 bases not matched to a gene. The CDR3 sequence is CASSPGTGGEGYEQYI. The CDR3 DNA reads TGTGCCAGCAGCCCCGGGACAGGGGGCGAAGGCTACGAGCAGTACATC.

The genes are TRBV5-1 and TRBJ1-3; tentatively, D is TRBD1 (5 bases). CDR3 size: 14 residues. Germline CDR1 reads SGHRS; CDR2 reads YFSETQ. V lost 0 bases and J lost 6, with 10 bases in between. This chain's CDR3 is CASSLGRDPNTIYF. CDR3 coding DNA: TGCGCCAGCAGCTTGGGCAGGGACCCAAACACCATATATTTT.

This clonotype was observed at least ten times. The chain has TRBV10-3 and TRBJ2-2, with D possibly being TRBD1 (6 bases). This CDR3 comprises 15 residues. CDR1 is ENHRY, CDR2 SYGVKD, per germline. Trimming pared 4 bases from V and 2 bases from J, leaving 11 bases between. The CDR3 sequence: CAISVNRVNTGELFF. The DNA of the CDR3 is TGTGCCATCAGTGTAAACAGGGTCAACACCGGGGAGCTGTTTTTT.

A few counts support this clonotype. The chain recombines TRBV6-1 with TRBJ1-5; D is unclear. Germline V CDR1 and CDR2: MNHNS, SASEGT. The CDR3 spans 15 residues. With 6 bases removed from V and 2 bases from J, the gap between germline ends came to 14 bases. Here the CDR3 reads CASSDNLGGNQPQHF. Here the CDR3 DNA reads TGTGCCAGCAGCGACAACCTCGGGGGCAATCAGCCCCAGCATTTT.

This clonotype was counted between two and nine times. The genes are TRBV5-6 and TRBJ2-7; D remains ambiguous. V lost 2 bases and J lost 0, with 6 bases in between. The CDR3 extends over 13 amino acids. The germline CDR1 and CDR2 sequences are SGHDT and YYEEEE. DNA of the CDR3: TGTGCCAGCAGCTTTGCAGCCTCCTACGAGCAGTACTTC. Amino acid sequence: CASSFAASYEQYF.

In this sample, this clonotype turned up a few times. This sequence joins TRBV28 and TRBJ2-3; D is undetermined. This CDR3 is 14 amino acids long. V was trimmed by 6 bases and J by 5 bases, leaving 15 bases between them. CDR1 and CDR2 from the germline V gene are MDHEN and SYDVKM. The CDR3 region has the DNA TGTGCCAGCAGCCCGATCGGGCCAGGAGATACGCAGTATTTT. This encodes CASSPIGPGDTQYF.

This clonotype has a handful of counts. The chain uses TRBV19 and TRBJ2-2, with D uncertain. Per germline, CDR1 LNHDA and CDR2 SQIVND (reference sequence). The CDR3 extends over 16 amino acids. With 1 base removed from V and 1 base from J, the gap between germline ends came to 10 bases. The DNA for the CDR3 is TGTGCCAGTAGTATAGCTCCGACCTGGAACACCGGGGAGCTGTTTTTT. Translated: CASSIAPTWNTGELFF.

The sample holds a few counts of this clonotype. The DNA for the CDR3 is TGTGCCAGCAGAGTGGGAGAGAACTATGGCTACACCTTC. As protein: CASRVGENYGYTF. This chain links TRBV6-1 with TRBJ1-2; D unclear. The CDR3 extends over 13 amino acids. Trimming removed 6 bases from V and 2 bases from J, with 10 bases in between. Germline V gene data show CDR1 as MNHNS and CDR2 as SASEGT.

This clonotype was observed a few times. This sequence joins TRBV15 and TRBJ2-2; D gene uncertain. Germline V gene data show CDR1 as LNHNV and CDR2 as YYDKDF (reference sequence). The CDR3 contains 19 residues. With 0 bases removed from V and 2 bases from J, the gap between germline ends came to 19 bases. CDR3 DNA sequence: TGTGCCACCAGCAGAGATAAGTCGATTGGGCCCTACAACACCGGGGAGCTGTTTTTT. It encodes CATSRDKSIGPYNTGELFF.

At least ten counts were recorded for this clonotype. The chain employs TRBV3-1 and TRBJ2-1, with D perhaps TRBD1 (5 bases). In germline, CDR1 is LGHDT, CDR2 YNNKEL (reference sequence). The V end was cut by 0 bases, the J end by 8 bases, with 14 bases between. The CDR3 spans 15 residues. This CDR3 is CASSQDPQGRHEQFF. The CDR3 DNA sequence: TGTGCCAGCAGCCAAGATCCCCAGGGTCGTCATGAGCAGTTCTTC.

The chain links TRBV25-1 to TRBJ2-5; 9 bases map to TRBD1. The CDR3 runs to 15 residues. V shed 3 bases, J shed 5 bases, and the junction held 7 bases outside the gene matches. Germline V gene lookup returns CDR1 MGHDK and CDR2 SYGVNS. The CDR3 nucleotides are TGTGCCAGCAGTGAGAACAGGGGGCGGAGGGAGACCCAGTACTTC. It specifies CASSENRGRRETQYF.

The chain recombines TRBV6-5 with TRBJ2-3; D is perhaps TRBD1 (6 bases). This CDR3 spans 16 amino acids. Germline V gene data show CDR1 as MNHEY and CDR2 as SVGAGI. V gave up 5 bases and J gave up 0 bases, with 15 bases separating them. For the CDR3, the DNA is TGTGCCAGCAGTAACCCTGACAGGTCTAGCACAGATACGCAGTATTTT. Encoded protein: CASSNPDRSSTDTQYF.

This clonotype was counted only a few times. This chain links TRBV6-1 with TRBJ2-7; 8 nucleotides align to TRBD2. The length of the CDR3 is 14 residues. Trimming took 5 bases from V and 2 from J; bases not matched to a gene: 5. Per germline, CDR1 MNHNS and CDR2 SASEGT. CDR3 sequence (DNA): TGTGCCAGCAGTCTTTGGACTAGCACCTACGAGCAGTACTTC. Amino acid sequence: CASSLWTSTYEQYF.

The chain joins TRBV5-1 to TRBJ2-7; no firm D call. The CDR3 loop spans 11 amino acids. The germline V gene encodes CDR1 SGHRS and CDR2 YFSETQ. Trimming took 4 bases from V and 3 from J, leaving 5 bases between them. The CDR3 spells CASSKNYEQYF. Here the CDR3 DNA reads TGCGCCAGCAGCAAAAACTACGAGCAGTACTTC. Full variable domain (outside the CDR3, taken from reference TRBV5-1 and TRBJ2-7): KAGVTQTPRYLIKTRGQQVTLSCSPISGHRSVSWYQQTPGQGLQFLFEYFSETQRNKGNFPGRFSGRQFSNSRSEMNVSTLELGDSALYLCASSKNYEQYFGPGTRLTVT.

There are a few counts of this clonotype. The chain links TRBV4-2 to TRBJ2-1; 14 positions match TRBD2. The CDR3 consists of 20 residues. Germline CDR1 reads LGHNA; CDR2 reads YNFKEQ. The junction had 19 bases not matched to a gene; V was cut back by 4 bases and J by 8 bases. The CDR3 is CASSLRSTSGRVAHVDEQFF. In DNA, the CDR3 is TGTGCCAGCAGCCTACGCTCGACTAGCGGGAGGGTTGCACACGTCGATGAGCAGTTCTTC.

In its sample, this clonotype is large. This chain joins TRBV25-1 and TRBJ2-7, with TRBD1 identical over 8 bases. This CDR3 has 16 residues. The V gene end was trimmed by 5 bases and the J gene end by 3 bases; junction bases not matched to a gene: 12. The germline V gene encodes CDR1 MGHDK and CDR2 SYGVNS. The CDR3 spells CASSHPGGTWGYEQYF. In nucleotides, the CDR3 is TGTGCCAGCAGTCACCCAGGGGGCACTTGGGGCTACGAGCAGTACTTC.